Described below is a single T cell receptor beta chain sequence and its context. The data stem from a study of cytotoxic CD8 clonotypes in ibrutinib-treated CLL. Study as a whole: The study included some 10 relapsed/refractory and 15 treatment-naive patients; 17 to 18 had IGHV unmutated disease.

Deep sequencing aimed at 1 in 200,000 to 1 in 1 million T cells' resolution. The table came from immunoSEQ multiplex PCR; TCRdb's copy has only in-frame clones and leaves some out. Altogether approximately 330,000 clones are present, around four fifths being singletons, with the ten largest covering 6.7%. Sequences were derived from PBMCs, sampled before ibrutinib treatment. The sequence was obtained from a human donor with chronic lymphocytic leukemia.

The CDR3: CASGFDVSYEQYF. CDR3 DNA sequence: TGTGCTAGTGGTTTTGACGTATCCTACGAGCAGTACTTC. The J gene is TRBJ2-7, the V gene TRBV12-5; D unclear. V shed 3 bases and J shed 1 base, with 7 bases lying between them. The CDR3 has 13 residues. Germline CDR1 and CDR2: LGHNT and FRNRAP.